This TCR beta chain emerged from a study of tumor-infiltrating lymphocytes in oesophageal squamous cell carcinoma. From the PCR reads, TCRdb called clonotypes with MiXCR, one entry per CDR3 protein. The sample shows roughly 15,000 distinct CDR3 sequences, 50% of them seen only once. The CDR3 sequence is 13 residues long. The germline CDR1 and CDR2 sequences are MNHNS and SASEGT. This clonotype was counted many times. This sequence originates from a male donor with esophageal squamous cell carcinoma. The chain uses TRBV6-1 and TRBJ2-1; 9 nucleotides align to TRBD2. The J call could be wrong; TRBJ2-7 is a better fit for the DNA end. The sequenced sample consisted of blood. CDR3 DNA: TGTGCCAGTGAGGCTAGCGGGAACAATGAGCAGTACTTC. This gives the protein CASEASGNNEQYF.